A single sample gave rise to the 32 T cell receptor beta chains below, sequenced in a study of blood T cell repertoires in COVID-19. Some clones are missing from TCRdb's copy, which holds only in-frame ones; the method was immunoSEQ multiplex PCR. The sample lists under 450,000 clones, about nine tenths occurring once. Sequenced material: peripheral blood. These receptors all come from a woman aged 50 to 60 with COVID-19, enrolled during active disease.

This sequence joins TRBV5-1 and TRBJ1-1; D remains ambiguous. Trimming shortened V by 2 bases and J by 6 bases, and 14 bases separated the two germline ends. This CDR3 spans 14 amino acids. CDR1 is SGHRS, CDR2 YFSETQ, per germline. The CDR3 DNA follows: TGCGCCAGCAGCTTCGAGGGTAGTTTTTCTGAAGCTTTCTTT. Translation: CASSFEGSFSEAFF.

The chain links TRBV6-2 or TRBV6-3 to TRBJ2-3; TRBD1 matches 8 bases. With V trimmed by 4 bases and J by 6 bases, 3 bases remained unmatched. The CDR3 is 13 amino acids. Germline V lookup: CDR1 MNHEY, CDR2 SVGEGT. CDR3 region: CASSSQGADTQYF. Here the CDR3 DNA reads TGTGCCAGCAGTTCGCAGGGGGCGGATACGCAGTATTTT.

The rearrangement joins TRBV19 to TRBJ1-5; tentatively, D is TRBD1 (5 bases). Trimming cost V 5 bases and J 9 bases, with 20 bases left between them. There are 15 residues in the CDR3. The germline gives CDR1 LNHDA, CDR2 SQIVND (reference sequence). The CDR3 sequence is CASSGGTAISAPQHF. The CDR3 coding sequence is TGTGCCAGTAGTGGCGGGACGGCGATATCAGCGCCCCAGCATTTT.

This chain connects TRBV6-6 to TRBJ1-1, with D possibly matching TRBD1 (6 bases). V lost 7 bases and J lost 3, with 18 bases in between. The CDR3 totals 15 residues. The germline CDR1 and CDR2 sequences are MNHNY and SVGAGI (reference sequence). The CDR3 sequence is CASKTADRSYTEAFF. The CDR3 bases are TGTGCCAGCAAAACTGCCGACAGGTCCTACACTGAAGCTTTCTTT.

CDR3 nucleotides: TGTGCCAGCAGCTTTTCGAGGGACTATGGCTACACCTTC. Encoded protein: CASSFSRDYGYTF. The genes are TRBV7-8 and TRBJ1-2; D unclear. This CDR3 has 13 amino acids. Trimming stripped 3 bases from V and 3 bases from J, with 8 bases between. From germline, CDR1 is SGHVS and CDR2 FQNEAQ.

The chain joins TRBV30 to TRBJ1-6; no reliable D call. CDR1 GTSNPN and CDR2 SVGIG come from the germline V gene (reference sequence). The CDR3 consists of 12 residues. Between the trimmed V and J ends, which lost 0 bases and 9 bases, there was a span of 6 bases. The DNA of the CDR3 is TGTGCCTGGAGTGTACGCGTTTCACCCCTCCACTTT. Residues: CAWSVRVSPLHF.

The chain employs TRBV7-2 and TRBJ2-2; tentative D call: TRBD2 (6 bases). This CDR3 has 16 amino acids. Germline values: CDR1 SGHTA, CDR2 FQGNSA. V was trimmed by 2 bases and J by 1 base, leaving 11 bases between them. CDR3 coding DNA: TGTGCCAGCAGCTTATTGGTGGGGGGGAACACCGGGGAGCTGTTTTTT. Translating gives CASSLLVGGNTGELFF.

The V gene is TRBV3-1 (or the pseudogene TRBV3-2), the J gene TRBJ2-7, with TRBD2 identical over 7 bases. The ends lost 0 bases at V and 0 bases at J; junction bases unmatched: 11. This CDR3 is 18 amino acids long. Germline-derived CDR1 and CDR2 are LGHDT and YNNKEL (reference sequence). The CDR3 DNA reads TGTGCCAGCAGCCAAGATCCCCCTCTGCGGGGGAGCTCCTACGAGCAGTACTTC. Translating gives CASSQDPPLRGSSYEQYF.

This chain joins TRBV5-1 and TRBJ1-1; 7 positions agree with TRBD1. The CDR3 has 14 amino acids. The V gene's germline CDR1 is SGHRS and CDR2 YFSETQ. With 3 bases clipped from V and 8 bases from J, the junction kept 10 bases outside the gene matches. This CDR3 reads CASSSGTAYREAFF. The CDR3 nucleotides are TGCGCCAGCAGCTCTGGGACAGCCTACAGGGAAGCTTTCTTT.

This chain links TRBV10-3 with TRBJ1-1, with D possibly matching TRBD1 (5 bases). V gave up 3 bases and J gave up 5 bases, with 13 bases separating them. Germline lookup yields CDR1 ENHRY and CDR2 SYGVKD. This CDR3 region has 14 residues. The DNA for the CDR3 is TGTGCCATCAGTGACTTCAGGGTCGGTACTGAAGCTTTCTTT. Translation gives CAISDFRVGTEAFF.

V and J are TRBV2 and TRBJ1-1; 7 nucleotides match TRBD1. The V gene's germline CDR1 is SNHLY and CDR2 FYNNEI. With V trimmed by 5 bases and J by 4 bases, 7 bases remained unmatched. This CDR3 has 14 amino acids. CDR3 DNA sequence: TGTGCCAGCAGTCAAGACAGGGCCCCCACTGAAGCTTTCTTT. Protein: CASSQDRAPTEAFF.

The V and J genes are TRBV10-3 and TRBJ1-6; 9 bases are shared with TRBD1. Germline CDR1 is ENHRY and CDR2 is SYGVKD. The CDR3 is made up of 14 amino acids. The trim removed 6 bases at V and 8 bases at J, leaving 5 bases unmatched. CDR3: CAIRGQGDHSPLHF. Here the CDR3 DNA reads TGTGCCATCAGGGGACAGGGTGATCATTCACCCCTCCACTTT.

The sample holds one count of this clone. Within the sample, other DNA sequences also encode this same CDR3. The CDR3 DNA reads TGTGCCTGGAGTGTGACAGCGAACACTGAAGCTTTCTTT. Amino acids: CAWSVTANTEAFF. The V call is TRBV30, the J call TRBJ1-1; D may be TRBD1 (5 bases). CDR3 length equals 13 residues. The V end was cut by 0 bases, the J end by 1 base, with 6 bases between. Germline V gene lookup returns CDR1 GTSNPN and CDR2 SVGIG (reference sequence). Filled out from reference TRBV30 and TRBJ1-1, the complete variable domain reads SQTIHQWPATLVQPVGSPLSLECTVEGTSNPNLYWYRQAAGRGLQLLFYSVGIGQISSEVPQNLSASRPQDRQFILSSKKLLLSDSGFYLCAWSVTANTEAFFGQGTRLTVV.

CDR3 region: CASSPSVAEPQHF. The CDR3 bases are TGTGCCAGCAGCCCTTCCGTGGCGGAGCCCCAGCATTTT. The chain uses TRBV5-4 and TRBJ1-5; no definite D call. V was clipped by 4 bases and J by 8 bases, with 13 bases between them. The CDR3 runs to 13 residues. CDR1 and CDR2 from the germline V gene are SGHNT and YYREEE (reference sequence).

The table lists this clone with a count of one. The gene calls are TRBV11-2 and TRBJ1-2, with a possible D match to TRBD1 (6 bases). CDR1 is SGHAT, CDR2 FQNNGV, per germline. This CDR3 has 11 residues. Trimming cost V 4 bases and J 13 bases, with 13 bases left between them. The CDR3 here is CASSSGQLSTF. CDR3 sequence (DNA): TGTGCCAGCAGCTCCGGACAGCTCTCCACCTTC.

This clone was counted once. The chain recombines TRBV6-2 or TRBV6-3 with TRBJ1-5; D is possibly TRBD1 (5 bases). The CDR3 extends over 15 amino acids. The V gene lost 4 bases and the J gene lost 8 bases, with 18 bases spanning the gap. Per germline, CDR1 MNHEY and CDR2 SVGEGT. CDR3 sequence (DNA): TGTGCCAGCAGTTTTCCCGTGACAGCCACTGAGCCCCAGCATTTT. It is translated as CASSFPVTATEPQHF.

The gene calls are TRBV2 and TRBJ2-6, with D maybe TRBD2 (6 bases). V lost 5 bases and J 2 bases, leaving 22 bases between the germline ends. The CDR3 spans 19 residues. Germline V gene sequence: CDR1 SNHLY, CDR2 FYNNEI. Written as DNA, the CDR3 is TGTGCCAGCAGTCTAGCGACCCCTTACTTTTCTACTGGGGCCAACGTCCTGACTTTC. Its translation is CASSLATPYFSTGANVLTF.

Turning to this clone: An end of the junction does not agree with germline; a read error may underlie this. V and J are TRBV6-1 and TRBJ2-2; D unresolved. Germline CDR1 is MNHNS and CDR2 is SASEGT. The CDR3 loop spans 15 amino acids. CDR3 DNA sequence: TGTGCCGGCAGTGAAGGGCTGAGCGCCGGTCTGGAGCTGTTTTTT. Its protein product is CAGSEGLSAGLELFF.

The rearrangement links TRBV11-2 to TRBJ1-2; D might be TRBD1 (6 bases). Per the germline V gene, CDR1 is SGHAT and CDR2 is FQNNGV. Trimming took 4 bases from V and 2 from J, leaving 17 bases between them. This CDR3 region has 16 residues. The CDR3 bases are TGTGCCAGCAGCTCCCTTGGGCAGGGGCCCAACTATGGCTACACCTTC. Amino acid sequence: CASSSLGQGPNYGYTF. Variable domain in full (rest from reference TRBV11-2 and TRBJ1-2): EAGVAQSPRYKIIEKRQSVAFWCNPISGHATLYWYQQILGQGPKLLIQFQNNGVVDDSQLPKDRFSAERLKGVDSTLKIQPAKLEDSAVYLCASSSLGQGPNYGYTFGSGTRLTVV.

Details on this clone: Within the sample, other DNA sequences also encode this same CDR3. The chain links TRBV18 to TRBJ2-1; D is possibly TRBD1 (5 bases). V shed 3 bases and J shed 3 bases, with 9 bases lying between them. CDR3 size: 14 residues. The V gene's germline CDR1 is KGHSH and CDR2 LQKENI. The CDR3 here is CASSPRTNYNEQFF. Written as DNA, the CDR3 is TGTGCCAGCTCACCGAGGACAAACTACAATGAGCAGTTCTTC.

The CDR3 DNA reads as TGTGCCAGCCGTCGTTCGGGGGGCCCTCATGGCTACACCTTC. Translating gives CASRRSGGPHGYTF. The chain recombines TRBV6-5 with TRBJ1-2; possibly TRBD1 for D (6 bases). Trimming pared 8 bases from V and 6 bases from J, leaving 19 bases between. Germline V gene sequence: CDR1 MNHEY, CDR2 SVGAGI. This CDR3 has 14 amino acids.

The rearrangement uses TRBV5-1 and TRBJ1-1, with a weak D call TRBD1 (5 bases). The CDR3 has 13 residues. Germline CDR1 reads SGHRS; CDR2 reads YFSETQ. The V gene lost 7 bases and the J gene lost 4 bases, with 14 bases spanning the gap. CDR3 coding DNA: TGCGCCAGCGGGGCGGGGACCTCCACTGAAGCTTTCTTT. This codes for CASGAGTSTEAFF.

This clone was seen only a few times. V gene TRBV5-5 combines with J gene TRBJ2-7, with D possibly TRBD1 on 6 matching bases. Trimming left V 1 base short and J 0 bases short, with 11 bases between. Germline CDR1 SGHKS, CDR2 YYEKEE (reference sequence). This CDR3 contains 15 residues. The CDR3 region is CASSLYGRGSYEQYF. CDR3 sequence (DNA): TGTGCCAGCAGCTTGTATGGCAGGGGCTCCTACGAGCAGTACTTC.

The J gene is TRBJ2-1, the V gene TRBV6-6; D remains unclear. The CDR3 has 14 residues. CDR1 MNHNY and CDR2 SVGAGI come from the germline V gene (reference sequence). Trimming took 5 bases from V and 11 from J, leaving 19 bases between them. DNA for the CDR3: TGTGCCAGCAGTGATTCCGAACGCGGAAAGAAGCAGTTCTTC. As protein: CASSDSERGKKQFF.

The rearrangement uses TRBV12-5 and TRBJ2-7; 7 nucleotides align to TRBD1. Germline V gives CDR1 LGHNT, CDR2 FRNRAP. V was pared by 6 bases and J by 8 bases, with 10 bases of the junction left unmatched. The CDR3 has 13 amino acids. CDR3 in DNA: TGTGCTAGTGGACCCTTCCCAGGGGGTAAGCAGTACTTC. Encoded protein: CASGPFPGGKQYF.

The chain is built from TRBV14 and TRBJ2-5; D gene unclear. The CDR3 has 14 residues. Germline V gives CDR1 SGHDN, CDR2 FVKESK. Trimming shortened V by 1 base and J by 1 base, and 7 bases separated the two germline ends. CDR3 loop: CASSQVTPQETQYF. CDR3 nucleotide sequence: TGTGCCAGCAGCCAAGTCACTCCCCAAGAGACCCAGTACTTC.

The chain joins TRBV7-8 to TRBJ2-3; 11 nucleotides match TRBD1. The CDR3 totals 16 residues. Germline CDR1 and CDR2: SGHVS and FQNEAQ. Germline trimming cut 5 bases from V and 6 bases from J; bases unmatched to any gene: 10. The CDR3 reads CASSPLDRGLADTQYF. The CDR3 DNA follows: TGTGCCAGCAGCCCACTGGACAGGGGGCTTGCGGATACGCAGTATTTT.

A single count supports this clone. V and J are TRBV6-5 and TRBJ2-2; D not resolved. Germline lookup yields CDR1 MNHEY and CDR2 SVGAGI. The CDR3 runs 11 residues. Trimming stripped 11 bases from V and 6 bases from J, with 10 bases between. The CDR3 DNA reads as TGTGCCGGGTCAGGTTCCGGGGAGCTGTTTTTT. This gives the protein CAGSGSGELFF.

CDR3: CASSKAPHGFSGNTIYF. As DNA, the CDR3 is TGTGCCAGCAGCAAAGCGCCGCACGGGTTCTCTGGAAACACCATATATTTT. V gene TRBV21-1 combines with J gene TRBJ1-3. TRBV21-1 is a pseudogene segment. This CDR3 contains 17 residues.

The chain carries TRBV25-1 and TRBJ1-3, with a possible D match to TRBD1 (5 bases). The V and J ends lost 6 bases and 6 bases respectively, with 12 bases between them. CDR3 length equals 13 residues. CDR1 MGHDK and CDR2 SYGVNS come from the germline V gene. CDR3 nucleotide sequence: TGTGCCAGCAGCTTCGGGGGGGAAAACACCATATATTTT. Its protein is CASSFGGENTIYF.

The chain joins TRBV4-2 to TRBJ1-1, with 7 bases aligning to TRBD1. V shed 0 bases and J 0 bases; nucleotides not matched to a gene: 7. Per germline, CDR1 LGHNA and CDR2 YNFKEQ. The CDR3 runs 17 residues. The CDR3 protein is CASSQDLWDSMNTEAFF. DNA of the CDR3: TGTGCCAGCAGCCAAGACTTATGGGACAGCATGAACACTGAAGCTTTCTTT.

J is TRBJ2-7 and V is TRBV27, with 11 bases lining up with TRBD1. The CDR3 has 18 residues. J lost 3 bases, V lost 5 bases, and 15 bases had no gene match. CDR1 is MNHEY and CDR2 is SMNVEV in the germline V gene (reference sequence). DNA for the CDR3: TGTGCCAGCAGTCCCCTACACTCAGTCGGGACAGGGGGCTACGAGCAGTACTTC. Translated: CASSPLHSVGTGGYEQYF.